The 9 T cell receptor beta chains below come from one sample, sequenced in a study of blood T cell repertoires in COVID-19. Profiling relied on immunoSEQ multiplex PCR, and the TCRdb table lists in-frame clones only, not all of them. The data show about 100,000 clones, 84% seen once. The sequenced sample consisted of peripheral blood. The receptors here all came from a man in his forties or fifties with active or convalescent COVID-19.

This chain connects TRBV6-2 or TRBV6-3 to TRBJ2-2; unclear D gene. This CDR3 region has 14 residues. V lost 5 bases and J lost 8, with 15 bases in between. Germline CDR1 is MNHEY and CDR2 is SVGEGT. The DNA of the CDR3 is TGTGCCAGCAGTGTCCGTCTTGTTGCGGGGGAGCTGTTTTTT. Protein sequence: CASSVRLVAGELFF.

The chain links TRBV3-1 (or the pseudogene TRBV3-2) to TRBJ1-6; TRBD1 agrees at 10 bases. The CDR3 has 15 amino acids. V lost 2 bases and J lost 8; bases outside the gene matches: 3. Germline assignment: CDR1 LGHDT and CDR2 YNNKEL (reference sequence). CDR3 amino acids: CASSQMGTGDSPLHF. The CDR3 bases are TGTGCCAGCAGCCAAATGGGGACAGGGGATTCACCCCTCCACTTT.

This clone is a singleton in its sample. The J gene is TRBJ2-5, the V gene TRBV5-1; TRBD1 agrees at 9 bases. V trimming: 4 bases; J trimming: 2 bases; junction bases outside the gene matches: 9. This CDR3 contains 16 residues. The germline gives CDR1 SGHRS, CDR2 YFSETQ. This CDR3 is CASSPGQGWPQETQYF. As DNA, the CDR3 is TGCGCCAGCAGCCCGGGACAGGGATGGCCTCAAGAGACCCAGTACTTC.

This clone was picked up a small number of times. The chain is built from TRBV27 and TRBJ1-5; the match to TRBD1 covers 8 bases. Germline loops: CDR1 MNHEY, CDR2 SMNVEV (reference sequence). CDR3 length: 15 residues. V trimming: 4 bases; J trimming: 3 bases; junction bases outside the gene matches: 5. CDR3 DNA sequence: TGTGCCAGCAGTTCAGCAGGGGGCCCCAATCAGCCCCAGCATTTT. Its protein is CASSSAGGPNQPQHF.

The rearrangement joins TRBV4-2 to TRBJ2-7, with 8 bases lining up with TRBD2. Germline lookup yields CDR1 LGHNA and CDR2 YNFKEQ. The trim removed 0 bases at V and 3 bases at J, leaving 10 bases unmatched. There are 17 residues in the CDR3. DNA for the CDR3: TGTGCCAGCAGCCAAGATAGGAGCGGGGGCCTTTACTACGAGCAGTACTTC. Amino acid sequence: CASSQDRSGGLYYEQYF.

The genes are TRBV6-5 and TRBJ1-4; D perhaps matches TRBD1 (5 bases). Germline V CDR1 and CDR2: MNHEY, SVGAGI. V lost 8 bases to trimming and J lost 8 bases, with 12 bases between them. There are 12 residues in the CDR3. CDR3 in DNA: TGTGCCAGCGGTACAGGTCGGGAAAAACTGTTTTTT. Translating gives CASGTGREKLFF.

The J gene is TRBJ2-3, the V gene TRBV6-1; the D gene is possibly TRBD1 (6 bases). There are 18 residues in the CDR3. Germline CDR1 MNHNS, CDR2 SASEGT. V shed 1 base and J shed 1 base, with 18 bases lying between them. CDR3 in amino acids: CASSEDGWPKGGTDTQYF. CDR3 bases: TGTGCCAGCAGTGAAGATGGTTGGCCCAAGGGGGGCACAGATACGCAGTATTTT.

Only one count was recorded for this clone. This rearrangement joins TRBV28 to TRBJ1-2; D is perhaps TRBD1 (5 bases). Trimming took 3 bases from V and 5 from J, leaving 16 bases between them. The CDR3 totals 15 residues. Germline V gene sequence: CDR1 MDHEN, CDR2 SYDVKM. CDR3: CASSFRVGRDYGYTF. The CDR3 nucleotides are TGTGCCAGCAGTTTCCGGGTGGGCAGGGATTATGGCTACACCTTC.

The chain uses TRBV4-3 and TRBJ1-1, with D uncertain. The germline V gene has CDR1 LGHNA and CDR2 YSLEER. The CDR3 has 14 residues. Trimming stripped 0 bases from V and 6 bases from J, with 11 bases between. The CDR3 DNA sequence: TGCGCCAGCAGCCAAGATGGTTTTAGTGCTGAAGCTTTCTTT. Translated, it gives CASSQDGFSAEAFF.